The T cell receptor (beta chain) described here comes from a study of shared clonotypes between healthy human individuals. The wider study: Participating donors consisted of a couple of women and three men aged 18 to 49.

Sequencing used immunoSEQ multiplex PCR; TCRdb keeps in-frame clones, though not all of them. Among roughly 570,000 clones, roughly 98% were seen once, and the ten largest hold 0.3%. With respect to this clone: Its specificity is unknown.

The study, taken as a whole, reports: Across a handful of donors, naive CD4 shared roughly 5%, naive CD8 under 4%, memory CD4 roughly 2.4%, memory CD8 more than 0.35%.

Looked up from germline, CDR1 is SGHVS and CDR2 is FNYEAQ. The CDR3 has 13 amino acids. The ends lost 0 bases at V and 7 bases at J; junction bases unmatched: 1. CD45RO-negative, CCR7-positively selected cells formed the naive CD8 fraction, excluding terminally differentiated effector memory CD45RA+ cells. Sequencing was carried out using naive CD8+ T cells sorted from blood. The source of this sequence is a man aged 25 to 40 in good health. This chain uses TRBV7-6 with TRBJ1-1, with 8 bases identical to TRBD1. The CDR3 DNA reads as TGTGCCAGCAGCTTAGCAGGACAGGGTGAAGCTTTCTTT. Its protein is CASSLAGQGEAFF.